The present T cell receptor (beta chain) was sequenced within a study of blood T cell repertoires in COVID-19 (dated by TCRdb to about 2020). Concerning the study at large: Samples from collaborators originated in the United States, Italy and Spain and spanned both the acute and convalescent phases of COVID-19. The sample metadata nearly always contained a de-identified subject ID, COVID-19 status, age in years and sex. Samples were obtained from the ongoing ImmuneRACE study (first 160 participants) and from over 1,000 subjects provided by 6 global collaborators. The material from the prospective study consisted of cDNA or gDNA derived from T cells, B-cell-depleted T cells, or PBMCs. Where HLA class I and class II types were available, the types were taken from metadata supplied by the sample provider, not from assay-based typing. Deeply sampled blood TCRbeta repertoires from subjects exposed to, actively infected with, or recovered from COVID-19 were included in the dataset. The repertoires were released in a freely available public database meant as a resource for research on the immune response to SARS-CoV-2. Study-wide findings and limitations: How much clinical and demographic metadata was included differed by source and by participant, and the metadata was provided uncurated.

A distance of 14 bases separates the germline ends of V and J, which lose 1 base and 4 bases respectively. Inclusive of the bounding cysteine and phenylalanine, the CDR3 is 15 residues long. Here the CDR3 DNA is all that survives: 45 bases in frame from base 1. The germline V gene yields SGHTA for CDR1 and FQGNSA for CDR2. The collaborating institutions used their own protocols to collect whole blood in K2EDTA tubes. For TCRbeta analysis, collaborators shipped samples in one of three forms: frozen whole blood, isolated PBMCs, or DNA extracted from either of those sample types. TCRbeta CDR3 regions were amplified from genomic DNA by means of the immunoSEQ Assay, a bias-controlled multiplex PCR. The paper's data handling went like this. The number of nucleated cells in each sample was estimated from the amplification of reference gene primers within the assay. To quantify the absolute abundance of each unique TCRbeta CDR3 rearrangement, sequence reads were collapsed and filtered. For each sample, productive Simpson clonality was calculated as the square root of Simpson's diversity index across productive rearrangements. This immuneACCESS table, as held by TCRdb, lists in-frame sequences with V and J called but not all clones. Of the missing ones, under half trace to an unresolved V gene in checked studies; the others have no known cause. V and J calls and clone size are as listed in that table; D and trimming were resolved from the DNA. The sample table holds some 150,000 clones, of which roughly nine tenths were seen once. The ten biggest clones cover 1.5% to 2% of the sample.

On this clone itself: Its antigen is still unknown. The record has no base qualities; no much larger clone is one base away.

Sequencing was carried out using peripheral blood. The sequence derives from a human donor in a cohort sampled during active COVID-19. Recombination connected TRBV7-2 to TRBJ2-7, with TRBD2 as a weak D call on 5 bases. The DNA sequence is as follows: TGTGCCAGCAGCTTAGGATCAGCGGCCCCATACGAGCAGTACTTC. This translates into CASSLGSAAPYEQYF. The CDR3 plus the reference TRBV7-2 and TRBJ2-7 genes for the other parts give the full variable domain: GAGVSQSPSNKVTEKGKDVELRCDPISGHTALYWYRQSLGQGLEFLIYFQGNSAPDKSGLPSDRFSAERTGGSVSTLTIQRTQQEDSAVYLCASSLGSAAPYEQYFGPGTRLTVT.